This T cell receptor (beta chain) was identified during a study of PD-L1 blockade in urothelial cancer. Time point given: peripheral blood 6 weeks after treatment start. V lost 3 bases and J 3 bases, leaving 6 bases between the germline ends. Germline V gene data show CDR1 as SEHNR and CDR2 as FQNEAQ (reference sequence). The CDR3 runs to 13 residues. TCRdb's table, derived via immunoSEQ multiplex PCR, lists solely in-frame clones and lacks some. The profile shows about 48,000 clones, around 88% of them singletons. The sequence came from a man in his 60s with urothelial cancer. This chain uses TRBV7-9 with TRBJ1-5; D call uncertain. The sample here was PBMCs, taken around atezolizumab (anti-PD-L1) treatment. The CDR3 spells CASSFSLNQPQHF. The CDR3 DNA reads as TGTGCCAGCAGCTTTTCCCTCAATCAGCCCCAGCATTTT. The full variable domain, with the rest looked up from reference TRBV7-9 and TRBJ1-5, is DTGVSQNPRHKITKRGQNVTFRCDPISEHNRLYWYRQTLGQGPEFLTYFQNEAQLEKSRLLSDRFSAERPKGSFSTLEIQRTEQGDSAMYLCASSFSLNQPQHFGDGTRLSIL.